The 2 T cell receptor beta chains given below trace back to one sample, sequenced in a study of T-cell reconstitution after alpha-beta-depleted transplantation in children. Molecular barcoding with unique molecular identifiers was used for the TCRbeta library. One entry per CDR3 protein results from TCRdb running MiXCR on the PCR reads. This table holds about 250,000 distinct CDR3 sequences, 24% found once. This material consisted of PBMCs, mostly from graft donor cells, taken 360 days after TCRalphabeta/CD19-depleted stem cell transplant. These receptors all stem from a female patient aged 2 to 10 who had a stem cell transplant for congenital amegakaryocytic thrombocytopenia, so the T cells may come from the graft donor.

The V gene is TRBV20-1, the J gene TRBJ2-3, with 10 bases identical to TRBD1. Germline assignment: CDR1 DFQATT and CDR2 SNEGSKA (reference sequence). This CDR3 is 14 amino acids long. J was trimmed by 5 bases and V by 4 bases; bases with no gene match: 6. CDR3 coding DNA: TGCAGTGCTACTCGACAGGGGGCAAGAGATACGCAGTATTTT. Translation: CSATRQGARDTQYF.

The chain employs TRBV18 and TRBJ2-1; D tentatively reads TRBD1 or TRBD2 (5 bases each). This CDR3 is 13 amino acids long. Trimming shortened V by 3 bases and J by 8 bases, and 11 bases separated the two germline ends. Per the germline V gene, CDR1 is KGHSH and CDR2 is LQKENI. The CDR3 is CASSPGTNDEQFF. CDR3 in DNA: TGTGCCAGCTCACCCGGGACGAACGATGAGCAGTTCTTC.